This T cell receptor (beta chain) comes out of a study of PD-1 blockade in classical Hodgkin lymphoma. Study context: Patients were given intravenous nivolumab, 3 mg/kg, every 2 weeks.

The study, taken as a whole, reports: Newly diagnosed patients had baseline TCR diversity that was reportedly lower than that of healthy donors.

From germline, CDR1 is MGHDK and CDR2 SYGVNS. The CDR3 spans 13 residues. Trimming removed 4 bases at V and 3 bases at J, with 7 bases between. All patients experienced relapse after autologous stem cell transplantation, and brentuximab vedotin exposure was variable. Assay: immunoSEQ multiplex PCR; the TCRdb copy retains only in-frame clones and omits some. The repertoire holds 70,000 or so clones, roughly 91% seen once, with over 6.5% in the top ten. On this clone itself: The antigen is unknown.

This receptor was identified in a human donor with classical Hodgkin lymphoma. The V and J genes are TRBV25-1 and TRBJ2-1, with D possibly being TRBD2 (6 bases). This specimen was peripheral blood mononuclear cells (PBMCs), taken at baseline. The CDR3 DNA follows: TGTGCCAGCAGTGTGACTAGCTACAATGAGCAGTTCTTC. Translation: CASSVTSYNEQFF.